These T cell receptor beta chains were read from a single sample in a study of blood T cell repertoires in COVID-19. Only in-frame clones appear in the TCRdb table, and some are missing; sequencing was by immunoSEQ multiplex PCR. The sample includes approximately 12,000 clones, around 70% of them seen just once. The sample taken for sequencing was peripheral blood. Source of these receptors: a man aged 55 to 70 with COVID-19, enrolled during active disease. CDR3s include the opening cysteine and the closing phenylalanine or tryptophan. The order of the fields is J gene, D gene, V gene, clone size, CDR3 DNA, CDR3 protein. A D gene is named only where the DNA matches it firmly. Size values are once, few and many counts, or a class for expanded clones, and some rows have none.

j_call: TRBJ2-5; d_call: TRBD2; v_call: TRBV7-2; clone_size: few; cdr3_nt: TGTGCCAGCAGCCTTCATAGCGGGGGGGCCCAAGAGACCCAGTACTTC; cdr3_aa: CASSLHSGGAQETQYF
j_call: TRBJ1-6; d_call: NA; v_call: TRBV11-2; clone_size: NA; cdr3_nt: TGTGCCAGCAGCTACCGTCCGGGAGTTGAGTCACCCCTCCACTTT; cdr3_aa: CASSYRPGVESPLHF
j_call: TRBJ2-1; d_call: NA; v_call: TRBV4-3; clone_size: NA; cdr3_nt: TGCGCCAGCAGCCAAGAGCGTCTAGCGCCCTACAATGAGCAGTTCTTC; cdr3_aa: CASSQERLAPYNEQFF
j_call: TRBJ2-1; d_call: TRBD1; v_call: TRBV6-5; clone_size: NA; cdr3_nt: TGTGCCAGCAGTCGGTACAGGGGGGCCTACAATGAGCAGTTCTTC; cdr3_aa: CASSRYRGAYNEQFF
j_call: TRBJ2-3; d_call: NA; v_call: TRBV19; clone_size: once; cdr3_nt: TGTGCCAGTAGTATAGGCAGGCTCTCCGCAGATACGCAGTATTTT; cdr3_aa: CASSIGRLSADTQYF
j_call: TRBJ2-3; d_call: TRBD2; v_call: TRBV5-1; clone_size: NA; cdr3_nt: TGCGCCAGCAGCTTGAGCTTAGCGGGATCTAGCCGCGCAGATACGCAGTATTTT; cdr3_aa: CASSLSLAGSSRADTQYF
j_call: TRBJ2-5; d_call: TRBD2; v_call: TRBV18; clone_size: few; cdr3_nt: TGTGCCAGCTCACCACCGGGTCTAGCGGGGGGAGAGACCCAGTACTTC; cdr3_aa: CASSPPGLAGGETQYF
j_call: TRBJ2-5; d_call: TRBD2; v_call: TRBV7-2; clone_size: NA; cdr3_nt: TGTGCCAGCAGCTTCAGCGGGAATGGCGAGACCCAGTACTTC; cdr3_aa: CASSFSGNGETQYF
j_call: TRBJ1-2; d_call: TRBD1; v_call: TRBV5-1; clone_size: NA; cdr3_nt: TGCGCCAGCCGACCCGGGACAGGGACCATCTATGGCTACACCTTC; cdr3_aa: CASRPGTGTIYGYTF
j_call: TRBJ1-5; d_call: TRBD1; v_call: TRBV6-2/TRBV6-3; clone_size: NA; cdr3_nt: TGTGCCAGCAGTTACCCCTGGACAGGTCATAGCAATCAGCCCCAGCATTTT; cdr3_aa: CASSYPWTGHSNQPQHF
j_call: TRBJ1-4; d_call: NA; v_call: TRBV30; clone_size: NA; cdr3_nt: TGTGCCTGGAGTGTATATACTAATGAAAAACTGTTTTTT; cdr3_aa: CAWSVYTNEKLFF
j_call: TRBJ1-5; d_call: NA; v_call: TRBV27; clone_size: once; cdr3_nt: TGTGCCAGCAGTTTAAGCTGGGGGGGCAGTCAGCCCCAGCATTTT; cdr3_aa: CASSLSWGGSQPQHF
j_call: TRBJ1-3; d_call: NA; v_call: TRBV9; clone_size: NA; cdr3_nt: TGTGCCAGCAGTGGTGGAGGGCCTGGAAACACCATATATTTT; cdr3_aa: CASSGGGPGNTIYF
j_call: TRBJ2-1; d_call: TRBD2; v_call: TRBV7-2; clone_size: NA; cdr3_nt: TGTGCCAGCAGCTTTCCGTCTAGCGGGGGGCCGCAACAAAATGAGCAGTTCTTC; cdr3_aa: CASSFPSSGGPQQNEQFF
j_call: TRBJ2-1; d_call: TRBD1; v_call: TRBV5-1; clone_size: medium-sized; cdr3_nt: TGCGCCAGCAGCCCCGGGACAGGTGGTAACAATGAGCAGTTCTTC; cdr3_aa: CASSPGTGGNNEQFF
j_call: TRBJ2-7; d_call: TRBD1; v_call: TRBV27; clone_size: once; cdr3_nt: TGTGCCAGCAGTTACGGCAGGGGGTCCTACGAGCAGTACTTC; cdr3_aa: CASSYGRGSYEQYF
j_call: TRBJ1-1; d_call: NA; v_call: TRBV5-6; clone_size: NA; cdr3_nt: TGTGCCAGCAGCAAACCTGACTGGAACACTGAAGCTTTCTTT; cdr3_aa: CASSKPDWNTEAFF
j_call: TRBJ1-2; d_call: NA; v_call: TRBV6-5; clone_size: NA; cdr3_nt: TGTGCCAGCAGTCTTGCCTACAACTATGGCTACACCTTC; cdr3_aa: CASSLAYNYGYTF
j_call: TRBJ1-1; d_call: NA; v_call: TRBV28; clone_size: NA; cdr3_nt: TGTGCCAGCAGTCCCCCGGGGGGGAACACTGAAGCTTTCTTT; cdr3_aa: CASSPPGGNTEAFF
j_call: TRBJ2-1; d_call: TRBD2; v_call: TRBV4-2; clone_size: NA; cdr3_nt: TGTGCCAGCAGCCAAGATTGGGCTAGCGGGAGGTTGTACAATGAGCAGTTCTTC; cdr3_aa: CASSQDWASGRLYNEQFF
j_call: TRBJ2-2; d_call: NA; v_call: TRBV15; clone_size: NA; cdr3_nt: TGTGCCACCAGCCGGAGCACCGGGGAGCTGTTTTTT; cdr3_aa: CATSRSTGELFF
j_call: TRBJ2-5; d_call: TRBD2; v_call: TRBV5-1; clone_size: NA; cdr3_nt: TGCGCCAGCAGCTTGGCCCCGGGGGGGAGTGGTAAGGAGACCCAGTACTTC; cdr3_aa: CASSLAPGGSGKETQYF
j_call: TRBJ1-3; d_call: TRBD1; v_call: TRBV4-1; clone_size: NA; cdr3_nt: TGCGCCAGCAGCCATCCTCCGGACAGGAACTCTGGAAACACCATATATTTT; cdr3_aa: CASSHPPDRNSGNTIYF
j_call: TRBJ2-5; d_call: TRBD2; v_call: TRBV27; clone_size: few; cdr3_nt: TGTGCCAGCAGTTTATACCCCCCGCTAGCGGAGGGGGAGACCCAGTACTTC; cdr3_aa: CASSLYPPLAEGETQYF
j_call: TRBJ2-1; d_call: NA; v_call: TRBV18; clone_size: NA; cdr3_nt: TGTGCCAGCTCATCGAGCTGGAATGAGCAGTTCTTC; cdr3_aa: CASSSSWNEQFF
j_call: TRBJ1-6; d_call: TRBD1; v_call: TRBV5-6; clone_size: NA; cdr3_nt: TGTGCCAGCAGCCGGAGGGACAGGGTTGGGGTCTCACCCCTCCACTTT; cdr3_aa: CASSRRDRVGVSPLHF
j_call: TRBJ2-2; d_call: NA; v_call: TRBV4-3; clone_size: NA; cdr3_nt: TGCGCCAGCAGCCAAAAGACGGGAAGCACCGGGGAGCTGTTTTTT; cdr3_aa: CASSQKTGSTGELFF
j_call: TRBJ1-6; d_call: NA; v_call: TRBV7-3; clone_size: NA; cdr3_nt: TGTGCCAGCAGCCGAGGGGGTCTCTATAATTCACCCCTCCACTTT; cdr3_aa: CASSRGGLYNSPLHF
j_call: TRBJ1-1; d_call: NA; v_call: TRBV19; clone_size: NA; cdr3_nt: TGTGCCAGTAGTATCCCTAGGGGAAGGGTGAACACTGAAGCTTTCTTT; cdr3_aa: CASSIPRGRVNTEAFF
j_call: TRBJ1-2; d_call: NA; v_call: TRBV12-3/TRBV12-4; clone_size: NA; cdr3_nt: TGTGCCAGCAGTTTAACATTCGCAGAAGGCTACACCTTC; cdr3_aa: CASSLTFAEGYTF
j_call: TRBJ2-1; d_call: NA; v_call: TRBV4-1; clone_size: few; cdr3_nt: TGCGCCAGCAGCCAAGCCGACAGAGACCGGTGGGGCAATGAGCAGTTCTTC; cdr3_aa: CASSQADRDRWGNEQFF
j_call: TRBJ1-1; d_call: TRBD1; v_call: TRBV5-1; clone_size: NA; cdr3_nt: TGCGCCAGCAGCTTGTCTCCCCAGGGGGACTTTGGCATGAACACTGAAGCTTTCTTT; cdr3_aa: CASSLSPQGDFGMNTEAFF
j_call: TRBJ2-7; d_call: NA; v_call: TRBV5-1; clone_size: NA; cdr3_nt: TGCGCCAGCAGCCCGGGACAAGACTACGAGCAGTACTTC; cdr3_aa: CASSPGQDYEQYF
j_call: TRBJ2-7; d_call: NA; v_call: TRBV19; clone_size: NA; cdr3_nt: TGTGCCAGTAGTAGAGGACTTCTGAATCTCTACGAGCAGTACTTC; cdr3_aa: CASSRGLLNLYEQYF
j_call: TRBJ2-2; d_call: TRBD2; v_call: TRBV6-4; clone_size: NA; cdr3_nt: TGTGCCAGCTCCCCTCGGGGGGGTAGCGGGCCCGCGAACACCGGGGAGCTGTTTTTT; cdr3_aa: CASSPRGGSGPANTGELFF
j_call: TRBJ2-1; d_call: NA; v_call: TRBV27; clone_size: few; cdr3_nt: TGTGCCAGCAGTCGTTCGTCAGGTCAAAATGAGCAGTTCTTC; cdr3_aa: CASSRSSGQNEQFF
j_call: TRBJ2-3; d_call: TRBD1; v_call: TRBV9; clone_size: NA; cdr3_nt: TGTGCCAGCAGCGGACAGGGCCGAGGTGCAGATACGCAGTATTTT; cdr3_aa: CASSGQGRGADTQYF
j_call: TRBJ1-1; d_call: NA; v_call: TRBV18; clone_size: NA; cdr3_nt: TGTGCCAGCTCACCCCCAGGGGCGGAAGATAACACTGAAGCTTTCTTT; cdr3_aa: CASSPPGAEDNTEAFF
j_call: TRBJ2-7; d_call: NA; v_call: TRBV6-6; clone_size: NA; cdr3_nt: TGTGCCAGCAGTTACTCGAACCGCCGCCAGGTCCCCGAGCAGTACTTC; cdr3_aa: CASSYSNRRQVPEQYF
j_call: TRBJ2-1; d_call: TRBD2; v_call: TRBV27; clone_size: NA; cdr3_nt: TGTGCCAGCAGTAGACTAGCGGAATACAATGAGCAGTTCTTC; cdr3_aa: CASSRLAEYNEQFF
j_call: TRBJ2-1; d_call: TRBD1; v_call: TRBV5-1; clone_size: few; cdr3_nt: TGCGCCAGCAGTTCTCAGGGGGCGGGGAATGAGCAGTTCTTC; cdr3_aa: CASSSQGAGNEQFF
j_call: TRBJ1-2; d_call: TRBD1; v_call: TRBV29-1; clone_size: NA; cdr3_nt: TGCAGCGTTGGTAATTGGGACAGGGAAGGCTATGGCTACACCTTC; cdr3_aa: CSVGNWDREGYGYTF
j_call: TRBJ2-7; d_call: NA; v_call: TRBV12-2; clone_size: NA; cdr3_nt: TGTGCAAGTCGCCCCCCCCAGGCAGGGTGGTGGTACGAGCAGTACTTC; cdr3_aa: CASRPPQAGWWYEQYF
j_call: TRBJ1-5; d_call: NA; v_call: TRBV12-5; clone_size: NA; cdr3_nt: TGTGCTAGTGGTTTCCTTACCCGACAGGAAAATAGCAATCAGCCCCAGCATTTT; cdr3_aa: CASGFLTRQENSNQPQHF
j_call: TRBJ2-2; d_call: NA; v_call: TRBV6-2/TRBV6-3; clone_size: NA; cdr3_nt: TGTGCCAGCAGCCTACAGGGTAACACCGGGGAGCTGTTTTTT; cdr3_aa: CASSLQGNTGELFF
j_call: TRBJ2-2; d_call: NA; v_call: TRBV4-2; clone_size: NA; cdr3_nt: TGTGCCAGCAGCCTCCGTTACGCGGTCCTTTCTAACACCGGGGAGCTGTTTTTT; cdr3_aa: CASSLRYAVLSNTGELFF